This is a list of T cell receptor beta chains from one sample in a study of T cell repertoires in cytomegalovirus infection. TCRdb processed the reads anew with MiXCR; each CDR3 protein has one entry. The sample contains more than 75,000 distinct CDR3 sequences, approximately 30% of which appear only once. These receptors have no identified antigens. The input for sequencing was CD8+ T cells from cultured PBMCs, taken from culture after CMV antigen stimulation. The receptor source for this set is a human donor in good health (CMV status not recorded). Some clones in this sample may be carry-over from other donors' samples. CDR3s include the opening cysteine and the closing phenylalanine or tryptophan. Part of the rows lack a size; the others show once, few, many or a class for expanded clones.

>TRBJ1-2|TRBV16|-
CASSQSGTGNGYTF
>TRBJ2-1|TRBV9|-
CASSVGGFSYNEQFF
>TRBJ2-5|TRBV28|-
CASSPLSGGGETQYF
>TRBJ2-7|TRBV2|-
CASTGQGGGYEQYF
>TRBJ2-2|TRBV25-1|many
CASSEYLNTGELFF
>TRBJ1-1|TRBV6-2/TRBV6-3|-
CASSSTGWTEAFF
>TRBJ1-2|TRBV12-3/TRBV12-4|-
CASSPTGFGYTF
>TRBJ2-7|TRBV7-9|few
CASSQFPMGEFSYEQYF
>TRBJ2-7|TRBV6-2/TRBV6-3|-
CASSYSNPMTGYYEQYF
>TRBJ2-3|TRBV7-3|-
CASGFQGGTSTDTQYF
>TRBJ2-1|TRBV7-8|-
CASSRTDEQFF
>TRBJ2-7|TRBV28|-
CASSFNSPYEQYF
>TRBJ2-7|TRBV2|-
CASSDTGSEQYF
>TRBJ1-4|TRBV4-1|few
CASSQESPGTNEKLFF
>TRBJ2-1|TRBV6-6|-
CASSYSLSNEQFF
>TRBJ1-5|TRBV9|-
CASSDGDRGYNQPQHF
>TRBJ2-6|TRBV6-1|many
CASRGVPPSGANVLTF
>TRBJ2-2|TRBV12-3/TRBV12-4|many
CASSPESGELFF
>TRBJ2-1|TRBV20-1|-
CSAKPLAEYNEQFF
>TRBJ2-2|TRBV12-3/TRBV12-4|many
CASSFGTDRVWTGELFF
>TRBJ2-7|TRBV7-2|many
CASSLVAGGPHYEQYF
>TRBJ2-5|TRBV6-6|-
CASSLAVGIQETQYF
>TRBJ2-1|TRBV24-1|many
CATSDLQTGNEQFF
>TRBJ1-1|TRBV7-9|few
CASSPPAGTEAFF
>TRBJ2-2|TRBV6-5|-
CASLGGLSNTGELFF
>TRBJ2-3|TRBV20-1|-
CSARVTAPDTQYF
>TRBJ2-1|TRBV19|many
CASSPQGNYNEQFF